The 8 T cell receptor beta chains below come from one sample, sequenced in a study of T cell changes during pregnancy in multiple sclerosis. Clones were read by immunoSEQ multiplex PCR, and TCRdb kept only the in-frame ones, dropping some. The sample lists about 22,000 clones, roughly 87% occurring once. This specimen was CD8+ T cells from peripheral blood mononuclear cells, taken after pregnancy. Receptors were obtained from a female donor with multiple sclerosis, enrolled in a pregnancy study.

The chain carries TRBV30 and TRBJ2-2; TRBD2 aligns across 14 bases. V shed 1 base, J shed 5 bases, and the junction held 15 bases outside the gene matches. Germline V gene data show CDR1 as GTSNPN and CDR2 as SVGIG (reference sequence). The CDR3 sequence is 20 residues long. The CDR3 spells CAWSGLPTGTSGSRTGELFF. The CDR3 bases are TGTGCCTGGAGTGGCCTCCCGACCGGGACTAGCGGGAGTCGAACCGGGGAGCTGTTTTTT.

The rearrangement links TRBV7-3 to TRBJ2-3; D unclear. The CDR3 runs to 13 residues. CDR1 SGHTA and CDR2 FQGTGA come from the germline V gene. V lost 4 bases to trimming and J lost 3 bases, with 8 bases between them. CDR3 region: CASSYLTTDTQYF. For the CDR3, the DNA is TGTGCCAGCAGCTACCTTACTACAGATACGCAGTATTTT. The variable domain in full, completed from reference TRBV7-3 and TRBJ2-3, reads GAGVSQTPSNKVTEKGKYVELRCDPISGHTALYWYRQSLGQGPEFLIYFQGTGAADDSGLPNDRFFAVRPEGSVSTLKIQRTERGDSAVYLCASSYLTTDTQYFGPGTRLTVL.

The chain joins TRBV5-4 to TRBJ2-7, with D tentatively TRBD1 (5 bases). V lost 1 base and J lost 2, with 13 bases in between. CDR3 size: 15 residues. Germline V gene sequence: CDR1 SGHNT, CDR2 YYREEE (reference sequence). The CDR3 region is CASSLYTGAPYEQYF. CDR3 nucleotides: TGTGCCAGCAGCTTGTATACAGGAGCCCCCTACGAGCAGTACTTC.

The J gene is TRBJ2-5, the V gene TRBV4-1; D not resolved. Germline CDR1 MGHRA, CDR2 YSYEKL. CDR3 length equals 15 residues. V lost 3 bases, J lost 2 bases, and 13 bases lay in between. CDR3 amino acids: CASSHRLSEQETQYF. The DNA for the CDR3 is TGCGCCAGCAGCCACCGACTCTCGGAGCAAGAGACCCAGTACTTC.

The gene calls are TRBV4-3 and TRBJ1-1, with TRBD1 as a possible D gene (6 bases). V dropped 4 bases and J dropped 0 bases, with 6 bases sitting between them. CDR1 and CDR2 from the germline V gene are LGHNA and YSLEER. The CDR3 extends over 13 amino acids. The CDR3 protein is CASSPGVNTEAFF. The CDR3 coding sequence is TGCGCCAGCAGCCCAGGGGTGAACACTGAAGCTTTCTTT.

The chain recombines TRBV10-3 with TRBJ1-1; D uncertain. The CDR3 is made up of 12 amino acids. Germline assignment: CDR1 ENHRY and CDR2 SYGVKD. V lost 3 bases and J 1 base, leaving 3 bases between the germline ends. CDR3 in DNA: TGTGCCATCAGTGACAGGAACACTGAAGCTTTCTTT. Encoded protein: CAISDRNTEAFF.

This chain connects TRBV11-2 to TRBJ2-1; D remains unclear. Trimming removed 5 bases at V and 4 bases at J, with 15 bases between. Per the germline V gene, CDR1 is SGHAT and CDR2 is FQNNGV. The CDR3 has 15 residues. CDR3 DNA sequence: TGTGCCAGCAGCCTACTACCCCCGCGGTACAATGAGCAGTTCTTC. It translates to CASSLLPPRYNEQFF. Filled out from reference TRBV11-2 and TRBJ2-1, the complete variable domain reads EAGVAQSPRYKIIEKRQSVAFWCNPISGHATLYWYQQILGQGPKLLIQFQNNGVVDDSQLPKDRFSAERLKGVDSTLKIQPAKLEDSAVYLCASSLLPPRYNEQFFGPGTRLTVL.

This sequence joins TRBV6-4 and TRBJ2-1; 11 bases are a match to TRBD1. CDR1 MRHNA and CDR2 SNTAGT come from the germline V gene. The CDR3 is 14 residues long. J gave up 6 bases and V 3 bases, and 1 base lay outside the gene matches. CDR3 amino acids: CASSEGQGGNEQFF. CDR3 coding DNA: TGTGCCAGCAGTGAGGGACAGGGGGGCAATGAGCAGTTCTTC.